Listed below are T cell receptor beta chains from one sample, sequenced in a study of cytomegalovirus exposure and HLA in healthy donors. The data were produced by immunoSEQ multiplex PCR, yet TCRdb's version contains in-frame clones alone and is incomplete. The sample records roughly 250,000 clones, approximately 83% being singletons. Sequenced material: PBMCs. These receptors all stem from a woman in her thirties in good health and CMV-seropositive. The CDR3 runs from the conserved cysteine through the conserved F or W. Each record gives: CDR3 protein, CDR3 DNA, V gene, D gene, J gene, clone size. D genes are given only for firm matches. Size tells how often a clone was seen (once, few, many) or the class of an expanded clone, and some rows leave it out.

CDR3aa: CASSYRDRRDTQYF; CDR3nt: TGTGCCAGCAGTTACCGGGACAGGAGAGATACGCAGTATTTT; v_gene: TRBV6-6; d_gene: TRBD1; j_gene: TRBJ2-3; abundance: -
CDR3aa: CASSLAGYQETQYF; CDR3nt: TGTGCCAGCAGCTTGGCCGGGTACCAAGAGACCCAGTACTTC; v_gene: TRBV5-4; d_gene: -; j_gene: TRBJ2-5; abundance: -
CDR3aa: CASSPPLAPHEQYF; CDR3nt: TGTGCCAGCTCACCACCTCTAGCTCCCCACGAGCAGTACTTC; v_gene: TRBV18; d_gene: -; j_gene: TRBJ2-7; abundance: few
CDR3aa: CASSLDLPGQYGTYEQYF; CDR3nt: TGTGCCAGCAGCTTAGATCTACCGGGACAGTATGGCACCTACGAGCAGTACTTC; v_gene: TRBV11-2; d_gene: TRBD1; j_gene: TRBJ2-7; abundance: -
CDR3aa: CASSIDIQGIAFF; CDR3nt: TGTGCCAGTAGTATAGACATACAGGGCATAGCTTTCTTT; v_gene: TRBV19; d_gene: -; j_gene: TRBJ1-1; abundance: -
CDR3aa: CASSLAEGSYEQYF; CDR3nt: TGTGCCAGCAGCCTAGCGGAGGGATCCTACGAGCAGTACTTC; v_gene: TRBV9; d_gene: TRBD2; j_gene: TRBJ2-7; abundance: -
CDR3aa: CASSLGLAGNEQFF; CDR3nt: TGTGCCAGCAGCTTAGGACTAGCGGGCAATGAGCAGTTCTTC; v_gene: TRBV7-2; d_gene: TRBD2; j_gene: TRBJ2-1; abundance: once
CDR3aa: CASGQTSGRGELFF; CDR3nt: TGTGCTAGTGGCCAAACTAGCGGGAGGGGGGAGCTGTTTTTT; v_gene: TRBV12-5; d_gene: TRBD2; j_gene: TRBJ2-2; abundance: -
CDR3aa: CASGGQGALGYTF; CDR3nt: TGTGCCAGCGGTGGACAGGGGGCTCTCGGCTACACCTTC; v_gene: TRBV27; d_gene: TRBD1; j_gene: TRBJ1-2; abundance: -
CDR3aa: CASSQVALAGVDSFF; CDR3nt: TGCGCCAGCAGCCAAGTGGCACTAGCGGGAGTCGATTCGTTCTTC; v_gene: TRBV4-1; d_gene: TRBD2; j_gene: TRBJ2-1; abundance: -
CDR3aa: CSVVDGGKTQHF; CDR3nt: TGCAGCGTCGTAGACGGGGGAAAGACCCAGCATTTT; v_gene: TRBV29-1; d_gene: -; j_gene: TRBJ1-5; abundance: few
CDR3aa: CASSQLSGGSYEQYF; CDR3nt: TGTGCCAGCAGCCAATTGTCGGGAGGGTCCTACGAGCAGTACTTC; v_gene: TRBV4-2; d_gene: TRBD2; j_gene: TRBJ2-7; abundance: few
CDR3aa: CASSSPSTGWAFF; CDR3nt: TGTGCCAGCAGCTCACCTTCGACAGGGTGGGCTTTCTTT; v_gene: TRBV13; d_gene: TRBD1; j_gene: TRBJ1-1; abundance: -
CDR3aa: CASPGQGSSYEQYF; CDR3nt: TGTGCCAGCCCGGGACAGGGAAGCTCCTACGAGCAGTACTTC; v_gene: TRBV6-1; d_gene: TRBD1; j_gene: TRBJ2-7; abundance: -
CDR3aa: CASSLGSTGELFF; CDR3nt: TGTGCCAGCAGCTTAGGTAGCACCGGGGAGCTGTTTTTT; v_gene: TRBV7-9; d_gene: -; j_gene: TRBJ2-2; abundance: -